This TCR beta chain was documented in a study of OX40 agonist ivuxolimab in advanced cancers. Background on the study: Averaging about 60 years in age, with a range of roughly 23 to 85, the cohort was 82.7% male. A history of anti-PD-1, anti-PD-L1 or anti-CTLA-4 therapy was acceptable, and about 40% had some. Broader study findings: Expanded clones were, on average, more numerous in CD8+ T cells than in CD4+.

Libraries were prepared by immunoSEQ multiplex PCR; TCRdb keeps only in-frame clonotypes and omits some of them. The table has about 66,000 clones, about 85% seen once. The germline V gene has CDR1 MNHNS and CDR2 SASEGT. J lost 3 bases, V lost 2 bases, and 9 bases had no gene match. This CDR3 contains 17 residues. Of note for this clone: The antigen remains undetermined.

This specimen was CD4+ or CD8+ T cells sorted from blood, taken in a trial of the OX40 agonist ivuxolimab. The V and J genes are TRBV6-1 and TRBJ1-3, with 8 bases matching TRBD1. This TCR was sampled from an adult with an advanced solid tumor such as melanoma, head and neck, liver or kidney cancer. CDR3 sequence: CASSEYLAGGFGNTIYF. The CDR3 DNA sequence: TGTGCCAGCAGTGAATATCTAGCAGGGGGCTTTGGAAACACCATATATTTT.